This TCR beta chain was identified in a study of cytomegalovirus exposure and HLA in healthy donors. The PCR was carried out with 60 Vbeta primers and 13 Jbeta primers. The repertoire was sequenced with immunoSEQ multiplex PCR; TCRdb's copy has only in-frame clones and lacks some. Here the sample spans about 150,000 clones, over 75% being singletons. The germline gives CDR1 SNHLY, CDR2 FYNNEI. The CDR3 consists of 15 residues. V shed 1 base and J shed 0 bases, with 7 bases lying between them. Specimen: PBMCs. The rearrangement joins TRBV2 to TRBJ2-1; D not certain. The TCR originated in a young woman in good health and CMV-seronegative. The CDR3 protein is CASSEGAYSYNEQFF. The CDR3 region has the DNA TGTGCCAGCAGTGAAGGGGCCTACTCCTACAATGAGCAGTTCTTC.